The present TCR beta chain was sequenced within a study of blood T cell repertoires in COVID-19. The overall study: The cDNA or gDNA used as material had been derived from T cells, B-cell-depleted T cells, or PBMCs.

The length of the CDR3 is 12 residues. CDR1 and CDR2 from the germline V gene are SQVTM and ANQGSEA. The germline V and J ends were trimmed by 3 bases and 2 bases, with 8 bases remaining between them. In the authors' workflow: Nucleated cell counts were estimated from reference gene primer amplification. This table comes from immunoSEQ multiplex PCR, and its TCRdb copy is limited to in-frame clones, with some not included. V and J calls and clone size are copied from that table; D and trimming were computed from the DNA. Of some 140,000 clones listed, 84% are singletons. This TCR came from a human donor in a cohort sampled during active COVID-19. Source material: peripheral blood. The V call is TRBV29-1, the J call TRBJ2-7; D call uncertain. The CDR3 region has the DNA TGCAGCGTTGATTCAGATACCTACGAGCAGTACTTC. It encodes CSVDSDTYEQYF.